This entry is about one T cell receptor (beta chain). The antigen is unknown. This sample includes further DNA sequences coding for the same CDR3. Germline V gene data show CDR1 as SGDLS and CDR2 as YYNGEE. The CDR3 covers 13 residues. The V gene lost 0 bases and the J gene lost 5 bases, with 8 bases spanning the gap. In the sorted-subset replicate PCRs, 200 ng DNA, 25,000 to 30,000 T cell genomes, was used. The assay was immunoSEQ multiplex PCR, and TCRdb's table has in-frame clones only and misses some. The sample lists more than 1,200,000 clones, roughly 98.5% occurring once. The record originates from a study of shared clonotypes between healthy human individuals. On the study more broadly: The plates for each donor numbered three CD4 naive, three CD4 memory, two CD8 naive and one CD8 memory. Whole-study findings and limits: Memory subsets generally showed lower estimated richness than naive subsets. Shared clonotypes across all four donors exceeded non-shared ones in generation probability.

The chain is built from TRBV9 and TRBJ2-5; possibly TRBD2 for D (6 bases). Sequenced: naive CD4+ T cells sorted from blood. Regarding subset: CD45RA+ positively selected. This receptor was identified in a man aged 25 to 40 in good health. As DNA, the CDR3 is TGTGCCAGCAGCGTAGGCGGGGTCGAGACCCAGTACTTC. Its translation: CASSVGGVETQYF.